The clone carrying this TCR beta chain was seen only a few times. The antigen is not known. Between the trimmed V and J ends, which lost 3 bases and 0 bases, there was a span of 7 bases. Germline loops: CDR1 SGHRS, CDR2 YFSETQ. This CDR3 spans 14 amino acids. Sequenced by immunoSEQ multiplex PCR; TCRdb stores in-frame clones only, minus some. The sample gives about 68,000 clones, about 82% of which show up once; 9.5% to 13% is in the top ten. The sample comes from a study of OX40 agonist ivuxolimab in advanced cancers. In the study overall: With ivuxolimab, an agonistic anti-OX40 (CD134) antibody, patients were treated. Every 2 weeks, patients received ivuxolimab intravenously, dosed at 0.01 to 10 mg/kg. Prior anti-PD-1, anti-PD-L1 or anti-CTLA-4 therapy was allowed; approximately 41% had some.

Notes on the study in general: At 0.1-3.0 mg/kg, partial responders had clonal expansion among the lowest observed.

The receptor was derived from an adult with an advanced solid tumor such as melanoma, head and neck, liver or kidney cancer. This specimen consisted of CD4+ or CD8+ T cells sorted from blood, obtained in a trial of the OX40 agonist ivuxolimab. The chain combines TRBV5-1 with TRBJ1-3; unclear D gene. CDR3 sequence (DNA): TGCGCCAGCAGCTCAGAAGGCTCTGGAAACACCATATATTTT. It specifies CASSSEGSGNTIYF. The full variable domain, rest sourced from reference TRBV5-1 and TRBJ1-3, is KAGVTQTPRYLIKTRGQQVTLSCSPISGHRSVSWYQQTPGQGLQFLFEYFSETQRNKGNFPGRFSGRQFSNSRSEMNVSTLELGDSALYLCASSSEGSGNTIYFGEGSWLTVV.